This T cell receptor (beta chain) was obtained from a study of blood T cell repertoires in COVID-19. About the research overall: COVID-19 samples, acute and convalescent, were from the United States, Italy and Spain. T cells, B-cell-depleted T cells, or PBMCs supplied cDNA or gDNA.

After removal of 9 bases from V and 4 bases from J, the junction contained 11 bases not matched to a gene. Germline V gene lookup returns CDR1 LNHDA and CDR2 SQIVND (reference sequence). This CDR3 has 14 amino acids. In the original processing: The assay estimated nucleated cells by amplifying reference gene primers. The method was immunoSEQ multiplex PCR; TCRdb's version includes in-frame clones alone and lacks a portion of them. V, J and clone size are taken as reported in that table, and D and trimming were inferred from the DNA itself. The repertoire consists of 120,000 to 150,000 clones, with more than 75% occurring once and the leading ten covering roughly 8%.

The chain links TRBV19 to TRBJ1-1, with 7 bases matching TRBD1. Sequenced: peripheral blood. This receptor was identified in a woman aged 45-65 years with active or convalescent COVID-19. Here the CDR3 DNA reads TGTGCCAGGCCTAACAGGGGTATCGGCACTGAAGCTTTCTTT. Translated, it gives CARPNRGIGTEAFF.